The clone carrying this T cell receptor beta chain qualifies as medium-sized. The record originates from a study of spatial heterogeneity in lung cancer. Study-wide background: Detected sequences consistently included more beta-chain ones than alpha-chain ones.

Time point: sample taken at primary tumor resection. TCRdb reprocessed the 5' RACE reads via MiXCR and lists one record per CDR3 protein. Among some 11,000 distinct CDR3 sequences listed, less than 7.5% were seen once. The V gene lost 7 bases and the J gene lost 2 bases, with 15 bases spanning the gap. This CDR3 is 14 amino acids long. Germline loops: CDR1 MDHEN, CDR2 SYDVKM. The TCR originated in a male donor with early-stage non-small cell lung cancer. This material consisted of PBMCs, taken at surgery. The rearrangement joins TRBV28 to TRBJ2-7; D might be TRBD2 (6 bases). The CDR3 loop is CASTVGTAPYEQYF. Written as DNA, the CDR3 is TGTGCCAGCACCGTAGGGACTGCTCCCTACGAGCAGTACTTC.